These 15 T cell receptor beta chains came from one sample sequenced in a study of OX40 agonist ivuxolimab in advanced cancers. The library was generated by the immunoSEQ multiplex PCR assay. What TCRdb holds here is the immuneACCESS table cut down to in-frame rearrangements. Part of the clones is not present; checked against another copy, under half of the missing clones reflect an unresolved V gene, and the others are unexplained. The sample records more than 9,500 clones, 84% of which are singletons. The biggest ten clones account for about a tenth of the sample. Sample: CD4+ or CD8+ T cells sorted from blood, taken in a trial of the OX40 agonist ivuxolimab. Every receptor here comes from an adult with an advanced solid tumor such as melanoma, head and neck, liver or kidney cancer.

In its sample, this clone was seen a few times. The chain joins TRBV19 to TRBJ2-1; 8 nucleotides match TRBD2. Germline V gene lookup returns CDR1 LNHDA and CDR2 SQIVND (reference sequence). This CDR3 has 15 residues. The V gene end was trimmed by 1 base and the J gene end by 2 bases; junction bases not matched to a gene: 1. CDR3 sequence: CASSIVAGPYNEQFF. CDR3 sequence (DNA): TGTGCCAGTAGTATAGTAGCGGGACCCTACAATGAGCAGTTCTTC.

CDR3 in DNA: TGTGCCAGCAGCTCAATTACAGATACGCAGTATTTT. Amino acids: CASSSITDTQYF. V usage is TRBV7-9 and J usage is TRBJ2-3; D unresolved. The germline V and J ends were trimmed by 4 bases and 3 bases, with 5 bases remaining between them. The length of the CDR3 is 12 residues. Germline assignment: CDR1 SEHNR and CDR2 FQNEAQ (reference sequence).

The chain recombines TRBV13 with TRBJ1-6; tentatively, D is TRBD1 (6 bases). The CDR3 is made up of 16 amino acids. CDR1 PRHDT and CDR2 FYEKMQ come from the germline V gene (reference sequence). Trimming took 1 base from V and 0 from J, leaving 7 bases between them. CDR3 coding DNA: TGTGCCAGCAGCTTAGAGGGGGGCTCCTATAATTCACCCCTCCACTTT. Protein: CASSLEGGSYNSPLHF.

This chain links TRBV5-1 with TRBJ1-1; D not resolved. Germline V gives CDR1 SGHRS, CDR2 YFSETQ. Trimming took 1 base from V and 1 from J, leaving 8 bases between them. The CDR3 runs to 14 residues. DNA of the CDR3: TGCGCCAGCAGCTTGCGCGCACAGAACACTGAAGCTTTCTTT. Protein product: CASSLRAQNTEAFF.

The V gene is TRBV27, the J gene TRBJ2-3; 7 bases fit TRBD2. Looked up from germline, CDR1 is MNHEY and CDR2 is SMNVEV (reference sequence). The CDR3 has 16 residues. After removal of 5 bases from V and 2 bases from J, the junction contained 10 bases not matched to a gene. In DNA, the CDR3 is TGTGCCAGCAGTCCCGGGACTAACCCCTTCACAGATACGCAGTATTTT. This codes for CASSPGTNPFTDTQYF.

The chain couples TRBV4-1 to TRBJ1-3; no clear D. Germline CDR1 MGHRA, CDR2 YSYEKL. V lost 2 bases, J lost 3 bases, and 11 bases lay in between. The CDR3 runs to 15 residues. In DNA form, the CDR3 reads TGCGCCAGCAGCCAATTGGACGTTGGTGGAAACACCATATATTTT. It encodes CASSQLDVGGNTIYF.

The chain uses TRBV2 and TRBJ1-1; possibly TRBD1 for D (5 bases). This CDR3 has 14 amino acids. Deletions cut 4 bases from V and 3 bases from J, with 12 bases between. Germline V gene data show CDR1 as SNHLY and CDR2 as FYNNEI. DNA for the CDR3: TGTGCCAGCAGTGCAGGGATTCGGGACACTGAAGCTTTCTTT. It encodes CASSAGIRDTEAFF. Drawing the rest from reference TRBV2 and TRBJ1-1, the complete variable domain is EPEVTQTPSHQVTQMGQEVILRCVPISNHLYFYWYRQILGQKVEFLVSFYNNEISEKSEIFDDQFSVERPDGSNFTLKIRSTKLEDSAMYFCASSAGIRDTEAFFGQGTRLTVV.

This clone showed up just once. The DNA is omitted, as the CDR3 cannot be located on it reliably, and the CDR3 follows TCRdb's listing. The chain joins TRBV27 to TRBJ1-1. Germline V gene sequence: CDR1 MNHEY, CDR2 SMNVEV (reference sequence). Both ends counted, the CDR3 spans 14 residues. The CDR3 is CASSFGAGNTEAFF.

This chain links TRBV5-4 with TRBJ1-2; no reliable D call. The CDR3 covers 14 residues. Germline CDR1 SGHNT, CDR2 YYREEE (reference sequence). V dropped 4 bases and J dropped 4 bases, with 14 bases sitting between them. This chain's CDR3 is CASSPDQVLYGYTF. In DNA form, the CDR3 reads TGTGCCAGCAGCCCGGACCAGGTCCTCTATGGCTACACCTTC.

The chain joins TRBV11-2 to TRBJ2-7; the D is unclear. The CDR3 is 15 amino acids. V was cut by 0 bases and J by 2 bases, with 11 bases left in between. The V gene's germline CDR1 is SGHAT and CDR2 FQNNGV. CDR3 protein: CASSLESPGPYEQYF. The CDR3 nucleotides are TGTGCCAGCAGCTTAGAGTCTCCGGGCCCCTACGAGCAGTACTTC.

This chain connects TRBV19 to TRBJ2-2; D is unresolved. Trimming shortened V by 7 bases and J by 1 base, and 7 bases separated the two germline ends. The CDR3 runs 13 residues. The germline gives CDR1 LNHDA, CDR2 SQIVND (reference sequence). CDR3 protein: CASMPRNTGELFF. CDR3 coding DNA: TGTGCCAGTATGCCTCGGAACACCGGGGAGCTGTTTTTT.

V gene TRBV6-5 combines with J gene TRBJ2-1, with TRBD2 matching over 14 bases. Germline values: CDR1 MNHEY, CDR2 SVGAGI. The V segment lost 0 bases and the J segment 9 bases; nucleotides outside the gene matches: 4. CDR3 size: 16 residues. CDR3 nucleotides: TGTGCCAGCAGTTACTCGACTAGCGGGGGGGCTGCTGAGCAGTTCTTC. It is translated as CASSYSTSGGAAEQFF.

The chain is built from TRBV18 and TRBJ2-1, with D unresolved. The germline V and J ends were trimmed by 2 bases and 8 bases, with 10 bases remaining between them. The CDR3 spans 13 residues. CDR1 is KGHSH, CDR2 LQKENI, per germline. CDR3 sequence reads: CASSPGDIDEQFF. The CDR3 nucleotides read TGTGCCAGCTCACCAGGGGATATCGATGAGCAGTTCTTC.

This rearrangement joins TRBV7-2 to TRBJ1-6, with D uncertain. Trimming left V 5 bases short and J 8 bases short, with 7 bases between. CDR1 is SGHTA and CDR2 is FQGNSA in the germline V gene. This CDR3 spans 12 amino acids. CDR3 nucleotide sequence: TGTGCCAGCAGCCCGCCATATTCACCCCTCCACTTT. It codes for CASSPPYSPLHF. The full variable domain, in which reference TRBV7-2 and TRBJ1-6 provide the parts outside the CDR3, is GAGVSQSPSNKVTEKGKDVELRCDPISGHTALYWYRQSLGQGLEFLIYFQGNSAPDKSGLPSDRFSAERTGGSVSTLTIQRTQQEDSAVYLCASSPPYSPLHFGNGTRLTVT.

J is TRBJ1-4 and V is TRBV7-9; TRBD1 agrees at 10 bases. V lost 4 bases to trimming and J lost 4 bases; unmatched junction nucleotides: 6. CDR3 length: 16 residues. Germline lookup yields CDR1 SEHNR and CDR2 FQNEAQ (reference sequence). The CDR3 sequence: CASSSRTGGGNEKLFF. The CDR3 nucleotides read TGTGCCAGCAGCTCGCGGACAGGGGGAGGTAATGAAAAACTGTTTTTT.